Each of the 27 T cell receptor beta chains below was sequenced from the same sample in a study of T cell clonality in common variable immunodeficiency. The method was immunoSEQ multiplex PCR; TCRdb's version includes in-frame clones alone and lacks a portion of them. Recorded here are some 42,000 clones, none singletons. These receptors have no identified antigens. The study's findings and limits: Common variable immunodeficiency TCR beta sequences reportedly had fewer deletions and N-nucleotide insertions.

The specimen sequenced was peripheral blood mononuclear cells. Receptor source: a human donor with common variable immunodeficiency.

This clone occurred many times. The CDR3 extends 3 residues past the end of the read, so its final part is completed from the germline J gene. The gene calls are TRBV28 and TRBJ1-1, with D possibly TRBD1 on 6 matching bases. This CDR3 is built from 13 residues. CDR1 is MDHEN, CDR2 SYDVKM, per germline. CDR3 protein: CASSVGGAGWAFF. Incomplete CDR3 DNA: TGTGCCAGCAGTGTGGGGGGGGCAGGCTGG.

This clone was seen only a few times. The CDR3 extends 3 residues past the end of the read, so its final part is completed from the germline J gene. This chain joins TRBV19 and TRBJ2-1; D might be TRBD2 (6 bases). Trimming removed 5 bases at V and 7 bases at J, with 15 bases between. This CDR3 has 14 amino acids. Per the germline V gene, CDR1 is LNHDA and CDR2 is SQIVND (reference sequence). CDR3 DNA, as far as it was read: TGTGCCAGTAGTCCCTGGGAAGGGACTAATGAG. Encoded protein: CASSPWEGTNE. The CDR3 in its entirety is CASSPWEGTNEQFF.

This clone was seen ten or more times. The DNA ends 3 residues before the CDR3 does, and the rest of the CDR3 is filled in from the germline J gene. The chain links TRBV2 to TRBJ1-2; D is undetermined. CDR3 length: 11 amino acids. The germline gives CDR1 SNHLY, CDR2 FYNNEI. V lost 7 bases and J lost 4, with 7 bases in between. CDR3 bases read: TGTGCCAGCACGAACAGCTATGGC. Translating gives CASTNSYG. The whole CDR3 region reads CASTNSYGYTF.

To note about this clone: The CDR3 extends 3 residues past the end of the read, so its final part is completed from the germline J gene. This chain joins TRBV5-1 and TRBJ2-2, with unresolved D. The germline gives CDR1 SGHRS, CDR2 YFSETQ. The CDR3 is made up of 14 amino acids. Trimming pared 1 base from V and 2 bases from J, leaving 6 bases between. CDR3 DNA (partial): TGCGCCAGCAGCTTGTGGCAAAACACCGGGGAG. Amino acid sequence: CASSLWQNTGE. The complete CDR3 reads CASSLWQNTGELFF.

This clone was seen repeatedly, ten times or more. The read gets to within 3 residues of the CDR3 end, and the germline J gene fills in the rest. The chain couples TRBV7-2 to TRBJ2-5, with TRBD2 as a possible D gene (5 bases). Looked up from germline, CDR1 is SGHTA and CDR2 is FQGNSA. The V end was cut by 1 base, the J end by 7 bases, with 10 bases between. The CDR3 loop spans 13 amino acids. Incomplete CDR3 DNA: TGTGCCAGCAGCTTAGAGGCGGGTGCGACC. Protein: CASSLEAGAT. The entire CDR3 is CASSLEAGATQYF.

This clone was counted a few times. The sequence runs out 3 residues before the end of the CDR3; the remainder is reconstructed from the germline J gene. The chain employs TRBV5-1 and TRBJ2-5, with D hard to call. Trimming shortened V by 0 bases and J by 3 bases, and 6 bases separated the two germline ends. In germline, CDR1 is SGHRS, CDR2 YFSETQ. CDR3 length: 13 amino acids. The CDR3 is CASSLVAEETQYF. CDR3 DNA, as far as it was read: TGCGCCAGCAGCTTGGTCGCAGAAGAGACC.

Turning to this clone: The read is 3 residues too short to cover the CDR3 end, so that end is filled in from the germline J gene. The V call is TRBV7-9, the J call TRBJ2-1, with a weak D call TRBD2 (7 bases). Germline lookup yields CDR1 SEHNR and CDR2 FQNEAQ (reference sequence). V was trimmed by 1 base and J by 7 bases, leaving 14 bases between them. There are 15 residues in the CDR3. The CDR3 loop is CASSLERGAWNEQFF. CDR3 DNA, as far as it was read: TGTGCCAGCAGCTTAGAACGGGGGGCCTGGAATGAG.

In this sample, this clone turned up a few times. The CDR3 end is not reached by the read, which stops 3 residues before it; the germline J gene fills it in. The gene calls are TRBV19 and TRBJ1-2; TRBD1 agrees at 7 bases. There are 15 residues in the CDR3. Germline CDR1 LNHDA, CDR2 SQIVND (reference sequence). Germline trimming cut 7 bases from V and 5 bases from J; bases unmatched to any gene: 13. The sequenced part of the CDR3 DNA is TGTGCCAGTACCCGGCGGGGACAGAGTTCGTATGGC. Its protein is CASTRRGQSSYG. The full CDR3 protein is CASTRRGQSSYGYTF.

This clone appeared a few times. Sequencing ends 3 residues short of the CDR3 end; the germline J gene provides the rest. The V gene is TRBV6-1, the J gene TRBJ1-1; D perhaps matches TRBD1 (5 bases). CDR3 size: 14 residues. Germline lookup yields CDR1 MNHNS and CDR2 SASEGT. The germline V and J ends were trimmed by 4 bases and 4 bases, with 13 bases remaining between them. CDR3 DNA (partial): TGTGCCAGCAGTGCCTTTCTCCAGGGCACTGAA. Residues: CASSAFLQGTE. The entire CDR3 protein reads CASSAFLQGTEAFF.

For this clone: The sequence runs out 3 residues before the end of the CDR3; the remainder is reconstructed from the germline J gene. The chain is built from TRBV5-1 and TRBJ2-2; TRBD1 matches at 7 bases. Germline loops: CDR1 SGHRS, CDR2 YFSETQ. The V segment lost 4 bases and the J segment 6 bases; nucleotides outside the gene matches: 6. The CDR3 is 14 amino acids. CDR3 DNA (partial): TGCGCCAGCAGCCCCGGACAGGTCCCCGGGGAG. The encoded protein is CASSPGQVPGE. The whole CDR3 sequence is CASSPGQVPGELFF.

About this clone itself: The CDR3 end is not reached by the read, which stops 3 residues before it; the germline J gene fills it in. The rearrangement joins TRBV7-2 to TRBJ2-3; D remains ambiguous. V lost 1 base and J lost 0, with 5 bases in between. CDR3 length: 14 residues. Per germline, CDR1 SGHTA and CDR2 FQGNSA. The CDR3 sequence is CASSLGLSTDTQYF. Partial CDR3 DNA: TGTGCCAGCAGCTTAGGGCTCAGCACAGATACG.

In its sample, this clone was seen a few times. The read terminates 3 residues before the CDR3 end, so the remaining end is supplied by the germline J gene. The chain combines TRBV2 with TRBJ1-5, with 12 bases aligning to TRBD1. Germline V CDR1 and CDR2: SNHLY, FYNNEI. With V trimmed by 6 bases and J by 4 bases, 7 bases remained unmatched. This CDR3 has 16 amino acids. The CDR3 sequence: CASRGQGARENQPQHF. The CDR3 DNA, read in part, is TGTGCCAGCAGGGGACAGGGGGCGCGGGAAAATCAGCCC. Supplemented by reference TRBV2 and TRBJ1-5, the full variable domain reads EPEVTQTPSHQVTQMGQEVILRCVPISNHLYFYWYRQILGQKVEFLVSFYNNEISEKSEIFDDQFSVERPDGSNFTLKIRSTKLEDSAMYFCASRGQGARENQPQHFGDGTRLSIL.

Comment on this clone: The CDR3 is cut off 3 residues early in the read; its end comes from the germline J gene. This chain uses TRBV6-1 with TRBJ1-2, with 8 bases matching TRBD1. The J segment lost 0 bases and the V segment lost 4 bases, leaving 1 base of the junction unmatched. Per the germline V gene, CDR1 is MNHNS and CDR2 is SASEGT. CDR3 length: 14 residues. The CDR3 sequence is CASSVQGANYGYTF. The part of the CDR3 DNA that was read is TGTGCCAGCAGTGTACAGGGGGCTAACTATGGC.

This clone has a handful of counts. The CDR3 end is not reached by the read, which stops 3 residues before it; the germline J gene fills it in. J is TRBJ1-1 and V is TRBV7-9; D unclear. Germline V lookup: CDR1 SEHNR, CDR2 FQNEAQ (reference sequence). This CDR3 contains 11 residues. This chain's CDR3 is CASSGLHEAFF. CDR3 DNA (partial): TGTGCCAGCAGCGGACTTCACGAA.

As to this clone: The read gets to within 3 residues of the CDR3 end, and the germline J gene fills in the rest. This sequence joins TRBV7-3 and TRBJ2-2; weak D call: TRBD2 (6 bases). Germline-derived CDR1 and CDR2 are SGHTA and FQGTGA. Trimming shortened V by 2 bases and J by 0 bases, and 10 bases separated the two germline ends. The CDR3 is made up of 16 amino acids. The CDR3 loop is CASSLSAGTNTGELFF. The sequenced part of the CDR3 DNA is TGTGCCAGCAGCTTATCGGCGGGGACGAACACCGGGGAG.

In this sample, this clone turned up a few times. The observed sequence ends 3 residues before the CDR3 terminus, with the missing tail filled in from the germline J gene. The chain links TRBV5-6 to TRBJ2-7; no firm D call. This CDR3 spans 13 amino acids. V was shortened by 2 bases and J by 2 bases, with 8 bases between the two germline ends. Germline assignment: CDR1 SGHDT and CDR2 YYEEEE. The sequenced part of the CDR3 DNA is TGTGCCAGCAGCTTACTTCGAGCCTACGAG. Encoded protein: CASSLLRAYE. Given in full, the CDR3 is CASSLLRAYEQYF.

This clone was counted only a few times. The germline gene is not matched at one end of the junction; a read error may be the cause. The sequence runs out 3 residues before the end of the CDR3; the remainder is reconstructed from the germline J gene. The rearrangement links TRBV7-9 to TRBJ2-3; the match to TRBD2 covers 8 bases. Per germline, CDR1 SEHNR and CDR2 FQNEAQ (reference sequence). The CDR3 consists of 15 residues. The part of the CDR3 DNA that was read is TGTGCCAGCAGCATAGCGGGGACTAGCACAGATACG. Translation gives CASSIAGTSTDT. The full CDR3 is CASSIAGTSTDTQYF.

For this clone: The read ends 3 residues shy of where the CDR3 ends; the end is completed using the germline J gene. The chain has TRBV2 and TRBJ1-2, with 11 bases lining up with TRBD1. V dropped 6 bases and J dropped 4; count of bases not matched to a gene: 10. This CDR3 spans 16 amino acids. In germline, CDR1 is SNHLY, CDR2 FYNNEI. The sequenced CDR3 bases are TGTGCCAGCAGGGAGGACAGGGGGCGAATCAGCTATGGC. Translation: CASREDRGRISYG. The complete CDR3 protein is CASREDRGRISYGYTF.

As to this clone: The CDR3 extends 3 residues past the end of the read, so its final part is completed from the germline J gene. The chain recombines TRBV6-2 or TRBV6-3 with TRBJ2-3, with D maybe TRBD2 (6 bases). From germline, CDR1 is MNHEY and CDR2 SVGEGT. The CDR3 extends over 14 amino acids. The germline V and J ends were trimmed by 6 bases and 6 bases, with 16 bases remaining between them. CDR3 amino acids: CASRPHGGIDTQYF. Partial CDR3 DNA: TGTGCCAGCAGGCCCCACGGGGGAATTGATACG.

For this clone: The sequenced fragment ends 3 residues before the CDR3 boundary, so the rest is inferred from the germline J gene. This sequence joins TRBV16 and TRBJ2-5; TRBD2 matches 9 bases. The germline CDR1 and CDR2 sequences are KGHSY and FQNENV. The CDR3 runs to 16 residues. V was clipped by 4 bases and J by 3 bases; unmatched bases: 9. CDR3: CASSLPREGREETQYF. Partial CDR3 DNA: TGTGCCAGCAGCCTTCCGCGGGAGGGCCGTGAAGAGACC.

The table lists this clone with many counts. The sequence runs out 3 residues before the end of the CDR3; the remainder is reconstructed from the germline J gene. The chain links TRBV6-1 to TRBJ2-7; 10 bases are a match to TRBD1. J was trimmed by 4 bases and V by 3 bases; bases with no gene match: 6. The CDR3 runs 15 residues. The germline gives CDR1 MNHNS, CDR2 SASEGT. CDR3 region: CASSDLTGGLYEQYF. Partial CDR3 DNA: TGTGCCAGCAGTGACCTGACAGGGGGCTTGTACGAG.

This clone came up many times. Read sequence stops 3 residues before the CDR3 end, and the germline J gene provides the missing end. V and J are TRBV30 and TRBJ1-6, with D hard to call. The CDR3 spans 13 residues. The germline V and J ends were trimmed by 4 bases and 7 bases, with 11 bases remaining between them. Germline V gene data show CDR1 as GTSNPN and CDR2 as SVGIG (reference sequence). The CDR3 reads CAWMSGGNSPLHF. Incomplete CDR3 DNA: TGTGCCTGGATGTCAGGAGGAAATTCACCC.

Comments on this clone: The sequence runs out 3 residues before the end of the CDR3; the remainder is reconstructed from the germline J gene. The chain has TRBV5-1 and TRBJ2-1; D is perhaps TRBD1 (6 bases). The CDR3 consists of 16 residues. The germline V gene encodes CDR1 SGHRS and CDR2 YFSETQ. V lost 2 bases and J lost 0, with 12 bases in between. The CDR3 loop is CASSFRGGGSYNEQFF. Incomplete CDR3 DNA: TGCGCCAGCAGCTTCAGGGGTGGGGGCTCCTACAATGAG.

This clone was counted ten times or more. The read halts 3 residues ahead of the CDR3 end, with the missing end drawn from the germline J gene. This rearrangement joins TRBV19 to TRBJ1-1; 8 bases are shared with TRBD1. The CDR3 is made up of 13 amino acids. The V gene's germline CDR1 is LNHDA and CDR2 SQIVND (reference sequence). With 6 bases clipped from V and 3 bases from J, the junction kept 3 bases outside the gene matches. The CDR3 sequence: CASRLTGDTEAFF. The part of the CDR3 DNA that was read is TGTGCCAGTAGACTGACAGGGGACACTGAA.

The table lists this clone with a few counts. The CDR3 end lies 3 residues beyond the end of the read and is filled in from the germline J gene. The V call is TRBV11-2, the J call TRBJ2-7, with 8 bases lining up with TRBD2. The CDR3 is made up of 14 amino acids. Per the germline V gene, CDR1 is SGHAT and CDR2 is FQNNGV. V lost 7 bases to trimming and J lost 2 bases; unmatched junction nucleotides: 7. Partial CDR3 DNA: TGTGCCAGCACCCCCGGCGGGGGGACCTACGAG. Translated: CASTPGGGTYE. The full CDR3 sequence reads CASTPGGGTYEQYF.

The sample holds many counts of this clone. The read gets to within 3 residues of the CDR3 end, and the germline J gene fills in the rest. The rearrangement uses TRBV18 and TRBJ2-2; D is undetermined. This CDR3 spans 15 amino acids. CDR1 and CDR2 from the germline V gene are KGHSH and LQKENI. Trimming stripped 3 bases from V and 4 bases from J, with 12 bases between. The CDR3 bases that were read are TGTGCCAGCTCACCCTCCGCAGGCCCCACCGGGGAG. Translated, it gives CASSPSAGPTGE. The whole CDR3 region reads CASSPSAGPTGELFF.

This clone was found many times. The observed sequence ends 3 residues before the CDR3 terminus, with the missing tail filled in from the germline J gene. The rearrangement links TRBV20-1 to TRBJ1-1; 9 nucleotides line up with TRBD1. Trimming at V came to 3 bases and at J to 6 bases, leaving 8 bases not matched to a gene. The CDR3 contains 14 residues. CDR1 is DFQATT, CDR2 SNEGSKA, per germline (reference sequence). CDR3 bases read: TGCAGTGCTAGCCCCGGGACAGGGACACCTGAA. Its translation is CSASPGTGTPE. The whole CDR3 sequence reads CSASPGTGTPEAFF.